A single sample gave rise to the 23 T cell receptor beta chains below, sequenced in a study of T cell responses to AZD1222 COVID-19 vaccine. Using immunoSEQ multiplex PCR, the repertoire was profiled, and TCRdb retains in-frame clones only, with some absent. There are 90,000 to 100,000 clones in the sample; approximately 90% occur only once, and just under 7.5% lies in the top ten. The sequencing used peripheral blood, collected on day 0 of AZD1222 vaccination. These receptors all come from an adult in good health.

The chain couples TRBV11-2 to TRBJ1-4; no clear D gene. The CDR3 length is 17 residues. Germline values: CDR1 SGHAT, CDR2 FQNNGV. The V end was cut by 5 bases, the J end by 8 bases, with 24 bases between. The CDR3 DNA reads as TGTGCCAGCAGCGAGATTGGATTTGGACGGAGTGACGAAAAACTGTTTTTT. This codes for CASSEIGFGRSDEKLFF.

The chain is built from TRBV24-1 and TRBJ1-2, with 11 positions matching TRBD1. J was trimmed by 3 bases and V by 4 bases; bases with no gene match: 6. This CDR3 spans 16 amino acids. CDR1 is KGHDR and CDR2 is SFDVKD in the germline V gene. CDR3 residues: CATSDQGQGDYYGYTF. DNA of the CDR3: TGTGCCACCAGTGACCAGGGACAGGGGGACTACTATGGCTACACCTTC.

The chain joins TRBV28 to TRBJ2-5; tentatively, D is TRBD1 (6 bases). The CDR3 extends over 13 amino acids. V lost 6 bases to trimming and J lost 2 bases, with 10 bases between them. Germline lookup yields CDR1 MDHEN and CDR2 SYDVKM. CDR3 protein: CASRNQGQETQYF. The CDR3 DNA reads TGTGCCAGCAGAAACCAGGGGCAAGAGACCCAGTACTTC.

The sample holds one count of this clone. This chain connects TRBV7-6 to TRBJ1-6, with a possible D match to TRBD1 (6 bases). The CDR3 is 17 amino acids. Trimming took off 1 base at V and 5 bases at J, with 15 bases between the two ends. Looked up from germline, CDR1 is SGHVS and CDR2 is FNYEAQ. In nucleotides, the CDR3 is TGTGCCAGCAGCTTAGGGATAGGGGGACCTGATAATTCACCCCTCCACTTT. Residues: CASSLGIGGPDNSPLHF.

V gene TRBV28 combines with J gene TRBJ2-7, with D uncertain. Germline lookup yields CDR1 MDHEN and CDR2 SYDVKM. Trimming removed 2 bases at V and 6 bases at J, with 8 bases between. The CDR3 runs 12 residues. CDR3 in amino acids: CASSLTWGEQYF. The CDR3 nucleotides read TGTGCCAGCAGTTTAACGTGGGGCGAGCAGTACTTC.

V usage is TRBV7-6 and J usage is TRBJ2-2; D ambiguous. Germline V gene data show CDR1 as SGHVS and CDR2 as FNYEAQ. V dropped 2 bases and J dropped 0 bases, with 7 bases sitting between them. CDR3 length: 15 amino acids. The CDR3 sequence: CASSLSGTNTGELFF. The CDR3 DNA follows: TGTGCCAGCAGCTTATCGGGCACGAACACCGGGGAGCTGTTTTTT.

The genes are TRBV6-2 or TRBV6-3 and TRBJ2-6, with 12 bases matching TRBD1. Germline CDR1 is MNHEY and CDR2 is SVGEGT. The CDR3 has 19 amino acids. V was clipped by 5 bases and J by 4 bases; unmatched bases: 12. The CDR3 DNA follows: TGTGCCAGCAGTGTCCGGGACAGGGGGCTGCTCTCAGGGGCCAACGTCCTGACTTTC. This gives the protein CASSVRDRGLLSGANVLTF.

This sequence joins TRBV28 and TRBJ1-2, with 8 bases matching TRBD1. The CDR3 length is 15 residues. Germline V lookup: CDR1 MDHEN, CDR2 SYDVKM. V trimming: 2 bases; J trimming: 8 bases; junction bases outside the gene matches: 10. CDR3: CASSLAAGGAEGYTF. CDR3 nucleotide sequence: TGTGCCAGCAGTTTAGCGGCAGGGGGCGCCGAAGGCTACACCTTC.

CDR3 loop: CSASDLRGKETQYF. In DNA, the CDR3 is TGCAGTGCTAGTGACCTCAGGGGGAAAGAGACCCAGTACTTC. The chain recombines TRBV20-1 with TRBJ2-5; TRBD1 matches 7 bases. The length of the CDR3 is 14 residues. The J segment lost 3 bases and the V segment lost 3 bases, leaving 7 bases of the junction unmatched. CDR1 DFQATT and CDR2 SNEGSKA come from the germline V gene (reference sequence).

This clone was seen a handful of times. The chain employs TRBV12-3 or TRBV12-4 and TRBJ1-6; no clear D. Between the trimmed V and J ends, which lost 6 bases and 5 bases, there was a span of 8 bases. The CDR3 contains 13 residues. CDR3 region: CASSRIDNSPLHF. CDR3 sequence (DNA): TGTGCCAGCAGCAGAATCGATAATTCACCCCTCCACTTT.

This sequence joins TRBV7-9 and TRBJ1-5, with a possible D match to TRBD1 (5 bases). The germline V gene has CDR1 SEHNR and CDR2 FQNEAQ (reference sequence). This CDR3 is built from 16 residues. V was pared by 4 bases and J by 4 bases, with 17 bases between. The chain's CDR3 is CASSWGSGTENQPQHF. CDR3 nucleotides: TGTGCCAGCAGCTGGGGGTCAGGGACTGAGAATCAGCCCCAGCATTTT.

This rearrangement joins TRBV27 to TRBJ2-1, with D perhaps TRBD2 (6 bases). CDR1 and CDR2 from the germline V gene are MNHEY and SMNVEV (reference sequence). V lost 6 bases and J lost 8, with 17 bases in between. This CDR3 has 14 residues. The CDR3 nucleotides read TGTGCCAGCAGCCTCGGGGGAACTAGGGATGAGCAGTTCTTC. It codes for CASSLGGTRDEQFF.

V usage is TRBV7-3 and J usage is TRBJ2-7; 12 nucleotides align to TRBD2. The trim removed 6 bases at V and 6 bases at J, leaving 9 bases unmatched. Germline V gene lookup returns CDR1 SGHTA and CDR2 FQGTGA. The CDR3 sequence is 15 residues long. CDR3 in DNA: TGTGCCAGCAGGACTAGCGGGAGTGTTGGAGCCGAGCAGTACTTC. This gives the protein CASRTSGSVGAEQYF.

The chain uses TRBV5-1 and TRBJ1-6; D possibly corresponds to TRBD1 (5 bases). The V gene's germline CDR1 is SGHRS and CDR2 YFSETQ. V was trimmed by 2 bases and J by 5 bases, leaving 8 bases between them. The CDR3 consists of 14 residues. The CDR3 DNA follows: TGCGCCAGCAGCTTAACAGGCGATAATTCACCCCTCCACTTT. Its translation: CASSLTGDNSPLHF.

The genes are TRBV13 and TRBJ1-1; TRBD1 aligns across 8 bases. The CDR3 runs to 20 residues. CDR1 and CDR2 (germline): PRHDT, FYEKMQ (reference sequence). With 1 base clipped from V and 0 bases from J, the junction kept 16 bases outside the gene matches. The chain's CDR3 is CASSLALGQGGWSVNTEAFF. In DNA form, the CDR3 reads TGTGCCAGCAGCTTAGCTCTTGGACAGGGAGGATGGTCTGTGAACACTGAAGCTTTCTTT.

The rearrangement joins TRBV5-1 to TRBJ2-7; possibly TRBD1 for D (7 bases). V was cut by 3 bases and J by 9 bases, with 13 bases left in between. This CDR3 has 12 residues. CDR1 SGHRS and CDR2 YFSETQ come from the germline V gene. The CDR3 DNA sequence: TGCGCCAGCAGCTCGCAGGGGGGACGGCAGTACTTC. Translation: CASSSQGGRQYF.

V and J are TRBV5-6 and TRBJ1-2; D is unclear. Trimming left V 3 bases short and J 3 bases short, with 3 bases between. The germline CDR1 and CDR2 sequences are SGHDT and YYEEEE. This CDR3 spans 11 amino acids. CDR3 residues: CASSYDYGYTF. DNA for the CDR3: TGTGCCAGCAGCTACGACTATGGCTACACCTTC.

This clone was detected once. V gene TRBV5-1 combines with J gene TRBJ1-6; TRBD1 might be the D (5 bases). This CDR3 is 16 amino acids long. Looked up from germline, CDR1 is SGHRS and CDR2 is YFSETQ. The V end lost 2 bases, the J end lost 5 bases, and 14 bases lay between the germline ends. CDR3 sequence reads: CASSLRQGGNNSPLHF. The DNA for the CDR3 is TGCGCCAGCAGCTTAAGGCAGGGCGGTAATAATTCACCCCTCCACTTT.

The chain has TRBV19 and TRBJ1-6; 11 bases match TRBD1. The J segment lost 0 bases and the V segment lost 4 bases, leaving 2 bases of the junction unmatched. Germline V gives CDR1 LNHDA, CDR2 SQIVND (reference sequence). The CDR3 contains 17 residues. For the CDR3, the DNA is TGTGCCAGTAGTACCGGACAGGGGGCCTCCTATAATTCACCCCTCCACTTT. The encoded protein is CASSTGQGASYNSPLHF.

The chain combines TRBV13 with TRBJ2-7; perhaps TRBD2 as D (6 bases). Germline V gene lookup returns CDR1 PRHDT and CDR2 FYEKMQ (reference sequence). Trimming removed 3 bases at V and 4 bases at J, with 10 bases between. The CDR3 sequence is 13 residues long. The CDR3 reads CASSFSRGYEQYF. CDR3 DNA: TGTGCCAGCAGCTTCTCCCGGGGGTACGAGCAGTACTTC.

The CDR3 reads CASSLPSVSQETQYF. DNA for the CDR3: TGTGCCAGCAGCTTGCCTAGCGTATCACAAGAGACCCAGTACTTC. The chain uses TRBV5-4 and TRBJ2-5; tentatively, D is TRBD2 (6 bases). The V gene's germline CDR1 is SGHNT and CDR2 YYREEE (reference sequence). CDR3 length equals 15 residues. V dropped 1 base and J dropped 2 bases, with 12 bases sitting between them.

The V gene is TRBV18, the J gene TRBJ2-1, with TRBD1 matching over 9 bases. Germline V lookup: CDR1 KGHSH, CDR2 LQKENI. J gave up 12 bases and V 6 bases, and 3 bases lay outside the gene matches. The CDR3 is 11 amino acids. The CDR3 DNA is TGTGCCAGCTCTTTGACAGGGGGGCAGTTCTTC. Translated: CASSLTGGQFF.

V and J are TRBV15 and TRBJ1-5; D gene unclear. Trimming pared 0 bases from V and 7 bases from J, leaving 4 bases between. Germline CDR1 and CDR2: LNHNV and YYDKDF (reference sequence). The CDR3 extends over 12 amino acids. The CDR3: CATSRDAQPQHF. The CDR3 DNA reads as TGTGCCACCAGCAGAGATGCCCAGCCCCAGCATTTT.